The 12 T cell receptor beta chains in this list originate from one sample, sequenced in a study of T cells after somatic rescue of genetic block. Sequencing used immunoSEQ multiplex PCR; TCRdb keeps in-frame clones, though not all of them. Of around 57,000 clones in the sample, around 96% are singletons; the top ten hold about 0.076%. Sequenced: peripheral blood mononuclear cells (PBMCs). The receptors were sampled from a child younger than two.

J is TRBJ1-2 and V is TRBV5-6; 7 bases line up with TRBD1. This CDR3 comprises 14 residues. V shed 0 bases, J shed 7 bases, and the junction held 6 bases outside the gene matches. Germline CDR1 SGHDT, CDR2 YYEEEE. CDR3 residues: CASSLGPGGVGYTF. The CDR3 DNA reads as TGTGCCAGCAGCTTGGGGCCAGGGGGTGTTGGCTACACCTTC.

The genes are TRBV2 and TRBJ1-5; TRBD1 matches at 8 bases. CDR1 is SNHLY and CDR2 is FYNNEI in the germline V gene. There are 14 residues in the CDR3. J was trimmed by 2 bases and V by 3 bases; bases with no gene match: 0. The CDR3: CASSEGQGNQPQHF. In nucleotides, the CDR3 is TGTGCCAGCAGTGAGGGACAGGGCAATCAGCCCCAGCATTTT.

This chain joins TRBV7-6 and TRBJ2-1; 13 bases line up with TRBD2. J was trimmed by 0 bases and V by 4 bases; bases with no gene match: 0. This CDR3 comprises 16 residues. Germline CDR1 SGHVS, CDR2 FNYEAQ. In nucleotides, the CDR3 is TGTGCCAGCAGCTGGACTAGCGGGAGCTCCTACAATGAGCAGTTCTTC. It encodes CASSWTSGSSYNEQFF. The full variable domain, with the rest looked up from reference TRBV7-6 and TRBJ2-1, is GAGVSQSPRYKVTKRGQDVALRCDPISGHVSLYWYRQALGQGPEFLTYFNYEAQQDKSGLPNDRFSAERPEGSISTLTIQRTEQRDSAMYRCASSWTSGSSYNEQFFGPGTRLTVL.

The rearrangement links TRBV19 to TRBJ1-2; 10 nucleotides line up with TRBD1. Germline CDR1 and CDR2: LNHDA and SQIVND (reference sequence). Trimming removed 3 bases from V and 4 bases from J; junction bases left unmatched: 8. The CDR3 consists of 16 residues. For the CDR3, the DNA is TGTGCCAGTAGTATCCCAACTGACAGGGGGCTCTATGGCTACACCTTC. Encoded protein: CASSIPTDRGLYGYTF.

The CDR3 DNA reads as TGTGCCAGCAGCTTAGCGGGGTACACTGAAGCTTTCTTT. Amino acids: CASSLAGYTEAFF. This chain joins TRBV7-9 and TRBJ1-1; no reliable D call. Trimming left V 0 bases short and J 3 bases short, with 5 bases between. CDR1 and CDR2 (germline): SEHNR, FQNEAQ (reference sequence). The CDR3 length is 13 residues.

The genes are TRBV6-4 and TRBJ2-7; D is unclear. CDR3 size: 15 residues. The germline gives CDR1 MRHNA, CDR2 SNTAGT. The germline V and J ends were trimmed by 4 bases and 0 bases, with 13 bases remaining between them. CDR3 DNA: TGTGCCAGCAGTGGTCGGCTACCTTACTCCTACGAGCAGTACTTC. This translates into CASSGRLPYSYEQYF.

V and J are TRBV5-1 and TRBJ2-3; possibly TRBD2 for D (5 bases). The CDR3 contains 15 residues. The V gene's germline CDR1 is SGHRS and CDR2 YFSETQ. Trimming left V 0 bases short and J 0 bases short, with 8 bases between. The CDR3 DNA follows: TGCGCCAGCAGCTTGGCCGGGAAAAGCACAGATACGCAGTATTTT. Protein product: CASSLAGKSTDTQYF.

In this sample, this clone turned up a few times. This rearrangement joins TRBV5-1 to TRBJ1-2; 11 bases are shared with TRBD1. Germline V gene data show CDR1 as SGHRS and CDR2 as YFSETQ. There are 14 residues in the CDR3. The trim removed 4 bases at V and 4 bases at J, leaving 3 bases unmatched. CDR3 in amino acids: CASSTGTGGYGYTF. The CDR3, as DNA: TGCGCCAGCAGCACCGGGACAGGGGGCTATGGCTACACCTTC.

V and J are TRBV14 and TRBJ2-1, with 14 positions matching TRBD2. This CDR3 contains 19 residues. Unmatched junction bases numbered 9, after V lost 5 bases and J lost 0 bases. The germline gives CDR1 SGHDN, CDR2 FVKESK. For the CDR3, the DNA is TGTGCCAGCAGCAGTTTCTCCGGGACTAGCGGGAGCTCCTACAATGAGCAGTTCTTC. Protein: CASSSFSGTSGSSYNEQFF.

The rearrangement joins TRBV6-5 to TRBJ1-3; 8 bases are a match to TRBD1. V dropped 9 bases and J dropped 0; count of bases not matched to a gene: 4. Germline values: CDR1 MNHEY, CDR2 SVGAGI. This CDR3 is 14 amino acids long. The chain's CDR3 is CASRDRGSGNTIYF. The CDR3 DNA reads TGTGCCAGTAGAGACAGGGGCTCTGGAAACACCATATATTTT.

V and J are TRBV28 and TRBJ2-1, with 11 bases fitting TRBD2. Per the germline V gene, CDR1 is MDHEN and CDR2 is SYDVKM. This CDR3 contains 14 residues. With V trimmed by 2 bases and J by 8 bases, 2 bases remained unmatched. The DNA of the CDR3 is TGTGCCAGCAGTTTACTAGCGGGAGGATATGAGCAGTTCTTC. Protein product: CASSLLAGGYEQFF.

This clone was seen once. This chain joins TRBV10-3 and TRBJ1-5; D ambiguous. Germline V CDR1 and CDR2: ENHRY, SYGVKD. This CDR3 contains 16 residues. V lost 0 bases to trimming and J lost 2 bases, with 11 bases between them. CDR3 region: CAISESKSAGNQPQHF. The CDR3 region has the DNA TGTGCCATCAGTGAGTCGAAATCGGCAGGCAATCAGCCCCAGCATTTT.